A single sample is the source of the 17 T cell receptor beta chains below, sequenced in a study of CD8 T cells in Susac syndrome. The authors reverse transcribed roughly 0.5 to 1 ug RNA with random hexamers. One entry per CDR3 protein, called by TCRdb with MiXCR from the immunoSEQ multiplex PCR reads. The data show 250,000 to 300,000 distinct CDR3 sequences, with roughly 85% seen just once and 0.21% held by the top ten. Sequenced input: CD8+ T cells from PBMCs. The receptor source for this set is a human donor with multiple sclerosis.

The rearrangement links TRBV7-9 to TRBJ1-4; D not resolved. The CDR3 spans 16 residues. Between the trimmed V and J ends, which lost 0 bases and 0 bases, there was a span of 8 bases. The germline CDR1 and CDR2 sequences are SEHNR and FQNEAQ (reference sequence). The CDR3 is CASSLAGVATNEKLFF. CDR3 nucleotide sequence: TGTGCCAGCAGCTTAGCAGGAGTTGCAACTAATGAAAAACTGTTTTTT.

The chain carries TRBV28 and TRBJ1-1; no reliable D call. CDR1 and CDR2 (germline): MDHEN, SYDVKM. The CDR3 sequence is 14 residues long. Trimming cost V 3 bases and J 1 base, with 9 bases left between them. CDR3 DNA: TGTGCCAGCAGTTTGGTGTTAAAGAACACTGAAGCTTTCTTT. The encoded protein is CASSLVLKNTEAFF.

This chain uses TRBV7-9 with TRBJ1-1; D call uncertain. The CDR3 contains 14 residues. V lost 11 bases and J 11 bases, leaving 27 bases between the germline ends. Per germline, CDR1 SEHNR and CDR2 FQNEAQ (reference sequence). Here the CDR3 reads CAGGPVVLVREAFF. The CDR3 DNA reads TGTGCCGGCGGTCCGGTGGTTCTGGTTCGTGAGGCTTTCTTT.

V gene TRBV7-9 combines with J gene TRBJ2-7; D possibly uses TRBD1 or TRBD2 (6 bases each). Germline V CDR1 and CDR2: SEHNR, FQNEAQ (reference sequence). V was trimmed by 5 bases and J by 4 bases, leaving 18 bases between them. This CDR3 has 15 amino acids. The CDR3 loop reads CASSPEGGGGYEQYF. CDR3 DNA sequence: TGTGCCAGCAGCCCAGAGGGGGGAGGAGGGTACGAGCAGTACTTC.

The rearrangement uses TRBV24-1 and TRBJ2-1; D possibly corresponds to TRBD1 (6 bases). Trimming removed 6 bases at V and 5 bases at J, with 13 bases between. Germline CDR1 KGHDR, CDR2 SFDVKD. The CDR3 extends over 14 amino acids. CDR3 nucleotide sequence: TGTGCCACCAGTATCAGGGGCGAAGACAATGAGCAGTTCTTC. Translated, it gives CATSIRGEDNEQFF.

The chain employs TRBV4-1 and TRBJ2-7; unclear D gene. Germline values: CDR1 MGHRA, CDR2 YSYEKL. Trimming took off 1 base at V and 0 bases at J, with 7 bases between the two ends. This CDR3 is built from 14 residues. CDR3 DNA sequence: TGCGCCAGCAGCCAAGTACACGGCTCCTACGAGCAGTACTTC. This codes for CASSQVHGSYEQYF.

The CDR3 nucleotides are TGCGCCAGCAGCTTAGCGGGGGGTCGGACTACCACAGAAAAACTGTTTTTT. This translates into CASSLAGGRTTTEKLFF. The gene calls are TRBV5-1 and TRBJ1-4; possibly TRBD1 for D (5 bases). V was pared by 2 bases and J by 8 bases, with 22 bases between. There are 17 residues in the CDR3. Germline CDR1 and CDR2: SGHRS and YFSETQ.

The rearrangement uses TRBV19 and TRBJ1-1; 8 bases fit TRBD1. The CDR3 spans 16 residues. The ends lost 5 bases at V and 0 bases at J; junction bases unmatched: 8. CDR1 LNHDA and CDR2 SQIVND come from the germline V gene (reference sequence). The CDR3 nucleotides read TGTGCCAGTAGTGCCTGGACAGGGCTTATGAACACTGAAGCTTTCTTT. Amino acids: CASSAWTGLMNTEAFF.

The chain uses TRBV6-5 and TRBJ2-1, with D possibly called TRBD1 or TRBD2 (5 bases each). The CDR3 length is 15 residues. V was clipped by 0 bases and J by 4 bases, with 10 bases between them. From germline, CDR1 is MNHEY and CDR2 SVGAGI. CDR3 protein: CASSYSGTNYNEQFF. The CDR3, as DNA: TGTGCCAGCAGTTACTCCGGGACCAATTACAATGAGCAGTTCTTC.

The CDR3 DNA follows: TGTGCCAGCAGTTTCCCGCCGGATGGGGAGAGCACAGATACGCAGTATTTT. Its protein product is CASSFPPDGESTDTQYF. The chain has TRBV28 and TRBJ2-3, with D possibly TRBD2 on 5 matching bases. Germline V lookup: CDR1 MDHEN, CDR2 SYDVKM. V lost 3 bases, J lost 0 bases, and 16 bases lay in between. The CDR3 is 17 amino acids. The full variable domain, its missing parts supplied by reference TRBV28 and TRBJ2-3, is DVKVTQSSRYLVKRTGEKVFLECVQDMDHENMFWYRQDPGLGLRLIYFSYDVKMKEKGDIPEGYSVSREKKERFSLILESASTNQTSMYLCASSFPPDGESTDTQYFGPGTRLTVL.

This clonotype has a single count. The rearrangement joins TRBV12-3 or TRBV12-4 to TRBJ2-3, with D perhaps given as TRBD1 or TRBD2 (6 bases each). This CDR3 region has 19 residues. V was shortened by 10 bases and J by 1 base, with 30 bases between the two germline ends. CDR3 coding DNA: TGTGCCACCTCTTCCCTAGGGGGAGGTATGTACTTCGGCACAGATACGCAGTATTTT. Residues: CATSSLGGGMYFGTDTQYF.

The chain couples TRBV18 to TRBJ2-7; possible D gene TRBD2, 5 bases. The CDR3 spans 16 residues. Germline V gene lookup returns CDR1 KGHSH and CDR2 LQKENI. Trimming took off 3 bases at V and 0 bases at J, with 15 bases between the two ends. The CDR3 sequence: CASSPDRTPGSYEQYF. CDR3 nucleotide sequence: TGTGCCAGCTCACCTGACCGGACTCCCGGCTCCTACGAGCAGTACTTC.

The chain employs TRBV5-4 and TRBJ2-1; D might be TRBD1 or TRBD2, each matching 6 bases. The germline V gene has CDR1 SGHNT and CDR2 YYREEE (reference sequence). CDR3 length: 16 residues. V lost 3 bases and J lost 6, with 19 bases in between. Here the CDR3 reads CASSYRGGRGGNEQFF. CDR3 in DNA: TGTGCCAGCAGCTATCGGGGAGGCAGGGGCGGCAATGAGCAGTTCTTC.

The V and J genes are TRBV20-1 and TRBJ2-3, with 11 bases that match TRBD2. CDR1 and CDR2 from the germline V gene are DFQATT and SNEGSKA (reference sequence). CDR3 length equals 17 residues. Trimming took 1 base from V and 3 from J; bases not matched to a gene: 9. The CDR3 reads CSARGRLSGRGTDTQYF. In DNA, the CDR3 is TGCAGTGCTAGAGGACGACTTAGCGGGAGGGGGACAGATACGCAGTATTTT.

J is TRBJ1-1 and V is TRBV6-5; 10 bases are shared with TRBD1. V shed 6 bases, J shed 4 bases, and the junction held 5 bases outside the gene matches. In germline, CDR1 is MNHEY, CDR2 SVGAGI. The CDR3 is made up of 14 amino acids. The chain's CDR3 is CASSPRTGGTEAFF. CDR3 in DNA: TGTGCCAGCAGCCCGCGGACAGGGGGCACTGAAGCTTTCTTT.

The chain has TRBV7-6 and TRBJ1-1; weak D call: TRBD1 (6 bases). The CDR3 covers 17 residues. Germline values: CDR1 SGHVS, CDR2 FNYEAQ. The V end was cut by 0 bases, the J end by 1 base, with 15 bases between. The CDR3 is CASSLAIRGLGNTEAFF. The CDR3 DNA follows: TGTGCCAGCAGCTTAGCTATCAGGGGTCTGGGGAACACTGAAGCTTTCTTT.

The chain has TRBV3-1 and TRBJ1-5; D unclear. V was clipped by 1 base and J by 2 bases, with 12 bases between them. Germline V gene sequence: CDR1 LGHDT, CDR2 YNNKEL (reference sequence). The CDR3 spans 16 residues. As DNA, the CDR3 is TGTGCCAGCAGCCAAGCCAACGGAGAGGGCAATCAGCCCCAGCATTTT. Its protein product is CASSQANGEGNQPQHF.